The 13 T cell receptor beta chains below come from one sample, sequenced in a study of T cells in Graves' hyperthyroidism and ophthalmopathy. From RNA transcripts, TCR beta CDR3 regions were amplified. The HTBI set primed first-round TCR CDR3 RT-PCR. TCRdb reanalysed the multiplex PCR reads using MiXCR and keeps one entry per CDR3 protein. The sample yields hundreds of thousands of distinct CDR3 sequences, roughly 46% seen once. The specimen sequenced was peripheral blood or thyroid tissue (not recorded which). All receptors derive from an adult man with Graves' disease, either hyperthyroidism or ophthalmopathy (not recorded which).

The chain recombines TRBV7-6 with TRBJ2-7, with TRBD2 matching 7 bases. V dropped 3 bases and J dropped 7; count of bases not matched to a gene: 3. This CDR3 has 12 amino acids. Germline CDR1 SGHVS, CDR2 FNYEAQ. CDR3 nucleotides: TGTGCCAGCAGCTTCGAAGCGGGAGAGCAGTACTTC. Protein sequence: CASSFEAGEQYF.

The chain joins TRBV2 to TRBJ2-7, with D possibly TRBD2 on 5 matching bases. CDR1 and CDR2 (germline): SNHLY, FYNNEI. With 10 bases removed from V and 5 bases from J, the gap between germline ends came to 12 bases. The CDR3 is 11 amino acids. CDR3 nucleotides: TGTGCCACACTAGTTTCCCACGAGCAGTACTTC. This translates into CATLVSHEQYF.

This chain links TRBV4-1 with TRBJ1-2; tentatively, D is TRBD1 (6 bases). Germline V gene data show CDR1 as MGHRA and CDR2 as YSYEKL. V lost 0 bases and J lost 8, with 13 bases in between. CDR3 length equals 14 residues. CDR3 nucleotides: TGCGCCAGCAGCCAAGAGGTACAGGGAGACGGCTACACCTTC. The encoded protein is CASSQEVQGDGYTF.

This clonotype was counted a few times. The genes are TRBV20-1 and TRBJ2-5, with 9 bases identical to TRBD1. This CDR3 comprises 13 residues. The trim removed 1 base at V and 5 bases at J, leaving 2 bases unmatched. The germline CDR1 and CDR2 sequences are DFQATT and SNEGSKA (reference sequence). The CDR3 here is CSARGDRAETQYF. The CDR3 DNA reads as TGCAGTGCTAGAGGGGACAGGGCTGAGACCCAGTACTTC.

The sample holds many counts of this clonotype. The CDR3 DNA reads as TGCAGCGTTGGTGGGACAGGGGGTTCACCCCTCCACTTT. Amino acids: CSVGGTGGSPLHF. This chain joins TRBV29-1 and TRBJ1-6; TRBD1 agrees at 11 bases. Unmatched junction bases numbered 2, after V lost 4 bases and J lost 9 bases. The CDR3 sequence is 13 residues long. Germline V gene data show CDR1 as SQVTM and CDR2 as ANQGSEA. Complete variable domain (other parts from reference TRBV29-1 and TRBJ1-6): SAVISQKPSRDICQRGTSLTIQCQVDSQVTMMFWYRQQPGQSLTLIATANQGSEATYESGFVIDKFPISRPNLTFSTLTVSNMSPEDSSIYLCSVGGTGGSPLHFGNGTRLTVT.

The J gene is TRBJ2-7, the V gene TRBV7-9; 8 bases fit TRBD1. Unmatched junction bases numbered 10, after V lost 5 bases and J lost 10 bases. This CDR3 has 13 residues. Germline CDR1 and CDR2: SEHNR and FQNEAQ (reference sequence). Written as DNA, the CDR3 is TGTGCCAGCAGCCCCAGGACAGGGAAGGCCCAGTACTTC. This encodes CASSPRTGKAQYF. Together with reference TRBV7-9 and TRBJ2-7, the CDR3 gives the full variable domain: DTGVSQNPRHKITKRGQNVTFRCDPISEHNRLYWYRQTLGQGPEFLTYFQNEAQLEKSRLLSDRFSAERPKGSFSTLEIQRTEQGDSAMYLCASSPRTGKAQYFGPGTRLTVT.

This clonotype has ten or more counts. The chain is built from TRBV29-1 and TRBJ1-2; 7 positions match TRBD1. Losses at the gene ends were 7 bases for V and 3 bases for J; bases not matched to a gene: 11. This CDR3 contains 14 residues. Germline V lookup: CDR1 SQVTM, CDR2 ANQGSEA. The chain's CDR3 is CSAPGGPRDYGYTF. CDR3 bases: TGCAGCGCTCCAGGGGGTCCGCGCGACTATGGCTACACCTTC.

Many counts were recorded for this clonotype. The chain carries TRBV29-1 and TRBJ1-4; D is uncertain. Germline assignment: CDR1 SQVTM and CDR2 ANQGSEA. The V and J ends lost 1 base and 8 bases respectively, with 2 bases between them. The CDR3 length is 10 residues. Here the CDR3 DNA reads TGCAGCGTTGAAGGGGAAAAACTGTTTTTT. It translates to CSVEGEKLFF.

The sample holds many counts of this clonotype. The chain joins TRBV7-2 to TRBJ1-1, with D possibly TRBD1 on 5 matching bases. This CDR3 is 13 amino acids long. Trimming removed 2 bases from V and 7 bases from J, with 11 bases in between. Germline V gene data show CDR1 as SGHTA and CDR2 as FQGNSA. The CDR3 DNA sequence: TGTGCCAGCAGCTTACCTAAACAGGTTGAAGCTTTCTTT. This encodes CASSLPKQVEAFF.

This clonotype was seen at least ten times. The V call is TRBV10-3, the J call TRBJ1-6; maybe TRBD1 (6 bases). Germline CDR1 is ENHRY and CDR2 is SYGVKD. The CDR3 has 13 amino acids. V was shortened by 6 bases and J by 5 bases, with 8 bases between the two germline ends. CDR3 region: CAIRYRDNSPLHF. The CDR3 nucleotides read TGTGCCATCAGATACAGGGATAATTCACCCCTCCACTTT.

This clonotype was seen just once. The V call is TRBV9, the J call TRBJ2-6; the match to TRBD1 covers 10 bases. This CDR3 comprises 19 residues. Germline lookup yields CDR1 SGDLS and CDR2 YYNGEE. The trim removed 4 bases at V and 0 bases at J, leaving 10 bases unmatched. This chain's CDR3 is CASSPSSGTGDSGANVLTF. The CDR3 DNA follows: TGTGCCAGCAGCCCTTCCAGCGGGACAGGGGACTCTGGGGCCAACGTCCTGACTTTC.

This clonotype was seen many times. At one of its ends the junction is not consistent with the germline gene, which may arise from a read error. The CDR3 here is CASSLGVGETQYF. DNA for the CDR3: TGTGCTAGCAGCTTGGGGGTTGGAGAGACCCAGTACTTC. This sequence joins TRBV7-9 and TRBJ2-5; possibly TRBD1 or TRBD2 for D (5 bases each). Germline CDR1 and CDR2: SEHNR and FQNEAQ (reference sequence). The CDR3 consists of 13 residues.

The V gene is TRBV7-2, the J gene TRBJ2-2, with a weak D call TRBD2 (6 bases). The CDR3 spans 17 residues. The V and J ends lost 4 bases and 1 base respectively, with 16 bases between them. Germline V gene lookup returns CDR1 SGHTA and CDR2 FQGNSA. CDR3 region: CASSSRPDGRNTGELFF. In nucleotides, the CDR3 is TGTGCCAGCAGCTCCCGACCAGACGGGAGGAACACCGGGGAGCTGTTTTTT.